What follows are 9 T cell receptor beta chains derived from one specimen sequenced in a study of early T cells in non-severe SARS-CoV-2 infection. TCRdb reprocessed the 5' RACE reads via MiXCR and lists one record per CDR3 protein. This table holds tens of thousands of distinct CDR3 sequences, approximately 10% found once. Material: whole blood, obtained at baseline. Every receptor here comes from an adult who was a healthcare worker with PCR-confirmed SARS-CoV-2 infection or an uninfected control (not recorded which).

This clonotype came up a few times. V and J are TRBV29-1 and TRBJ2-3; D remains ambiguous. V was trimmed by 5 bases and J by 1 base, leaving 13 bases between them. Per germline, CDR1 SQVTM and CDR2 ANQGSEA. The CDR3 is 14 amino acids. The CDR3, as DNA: TGCAGCGTTCGAATACGTTCTCGCACAGATACGCAGTATTTT. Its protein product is CSVRIRSRTDTQYF.

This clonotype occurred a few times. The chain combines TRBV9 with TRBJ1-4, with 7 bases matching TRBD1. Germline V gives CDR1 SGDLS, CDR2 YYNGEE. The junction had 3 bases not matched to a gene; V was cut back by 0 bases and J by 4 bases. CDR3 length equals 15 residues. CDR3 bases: TGTGCCAGCAGCGTAGAGGACAGGAATAATGAAAAACTGTTTTTT. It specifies CASSVEDRNNEKLFF.

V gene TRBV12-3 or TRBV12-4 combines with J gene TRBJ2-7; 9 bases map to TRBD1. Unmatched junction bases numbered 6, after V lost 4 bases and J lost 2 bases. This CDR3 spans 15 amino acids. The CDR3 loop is CASSSRRQGAYEQYF. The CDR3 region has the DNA TGTGCCAGCAGTTCCCGACGACAGGGGGCCTACGAGCAGTACTTC.

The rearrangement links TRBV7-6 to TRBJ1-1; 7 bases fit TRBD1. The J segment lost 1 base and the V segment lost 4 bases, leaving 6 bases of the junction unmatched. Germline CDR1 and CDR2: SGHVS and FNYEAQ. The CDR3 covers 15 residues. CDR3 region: CASSSLTGANTEAFF. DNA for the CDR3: TGTGCCAGCAGCTCACTTACAGGGGCGAACACTGAAGCTTTCTTT.

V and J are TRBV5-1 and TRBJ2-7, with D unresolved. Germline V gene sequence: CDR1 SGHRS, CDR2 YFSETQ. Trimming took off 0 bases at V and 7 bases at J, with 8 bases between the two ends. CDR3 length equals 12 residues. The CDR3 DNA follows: TGCGCCAGCAGCTTGGCCGGACGAGAGCAGTACTTC. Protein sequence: CASSLAGREQYF. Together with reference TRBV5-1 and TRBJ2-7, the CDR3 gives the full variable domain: KAGVTQTPRYLIKTRGQQVTLSCSPISGHRSVSWYQQTPGQGLQFLFEYFSETQRNKGNFPGRFSGRQFSNSRSEMNVSTLELGDSALYLCASSLAGREQYFGPGTRLTVT.

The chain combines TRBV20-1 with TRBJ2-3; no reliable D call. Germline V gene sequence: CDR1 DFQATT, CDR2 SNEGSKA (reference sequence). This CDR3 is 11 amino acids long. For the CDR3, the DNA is TGCGGGGTTCCTGTGGTCGATACGCAGTATTTT. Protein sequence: CGVPVVDTQYF.

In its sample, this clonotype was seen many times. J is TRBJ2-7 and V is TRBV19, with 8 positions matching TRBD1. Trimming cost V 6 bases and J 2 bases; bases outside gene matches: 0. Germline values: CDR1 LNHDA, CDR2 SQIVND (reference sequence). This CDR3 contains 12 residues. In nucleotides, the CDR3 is TGTGCCAGTAGGGACAGGGCCTACGAGCAGTACTTC. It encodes CASRDRAYEQYF.

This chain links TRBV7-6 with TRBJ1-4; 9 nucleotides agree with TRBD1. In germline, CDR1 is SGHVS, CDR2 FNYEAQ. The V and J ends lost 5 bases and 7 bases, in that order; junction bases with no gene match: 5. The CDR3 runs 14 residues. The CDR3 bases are TGTGCCAGCAGCAAGACAGGGGGAGGTGAAAAACTGTTTTTT. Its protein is CASSKTGGGEKLFF. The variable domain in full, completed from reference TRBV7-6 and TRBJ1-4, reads GAGVSQSPRYKVTKRGQDVALRCDPISGHVSLYWYRQALGQGPEFLTYFNYEAQQDKSGLPNDRFSAERPEGSISTLTIQRTEQRDSAMYRCASSKTGGGEKLFFGSGTQLSVL.

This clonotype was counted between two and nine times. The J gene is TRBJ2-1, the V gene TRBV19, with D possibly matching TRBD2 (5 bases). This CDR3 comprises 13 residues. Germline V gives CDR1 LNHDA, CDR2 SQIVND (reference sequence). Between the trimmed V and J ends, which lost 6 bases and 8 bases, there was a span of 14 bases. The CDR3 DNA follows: TGTGCCAGTAGCCCGAACGGAGGCGATGAGCAGTTCTTC. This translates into CASSPNGGDEQFF.